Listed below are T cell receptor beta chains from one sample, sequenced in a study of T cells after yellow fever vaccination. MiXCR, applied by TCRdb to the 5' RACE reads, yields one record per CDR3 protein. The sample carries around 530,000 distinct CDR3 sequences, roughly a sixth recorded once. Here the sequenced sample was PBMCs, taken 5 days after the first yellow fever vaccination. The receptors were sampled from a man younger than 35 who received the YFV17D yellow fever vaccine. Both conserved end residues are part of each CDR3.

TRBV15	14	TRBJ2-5	CATSRDSGWETQYF
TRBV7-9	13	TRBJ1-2	CASSSQQGNGYTF
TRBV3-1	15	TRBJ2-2	CASSWYREDTGELFF
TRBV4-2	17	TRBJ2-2	CASSQEVRRTNTGELFF
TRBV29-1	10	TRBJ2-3	CSVEIDTQYF
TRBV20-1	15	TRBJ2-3	CSARNSGQGGDTQYF
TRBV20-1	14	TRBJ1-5	CSTNLPGQGEPQHF
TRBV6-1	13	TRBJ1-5	CASIGVSNQPQHF
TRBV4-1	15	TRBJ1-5	CASSQGTALNQPQHF
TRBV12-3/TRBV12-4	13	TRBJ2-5	CASSLQMQETQYF
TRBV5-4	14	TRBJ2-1	CASARRDQGNEQFF
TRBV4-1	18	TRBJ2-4	CASSQDPFRTGDSNIQYF
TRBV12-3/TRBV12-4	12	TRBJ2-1	CASIGTGGEQFF
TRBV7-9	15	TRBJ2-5	CASSLVGRGVETQYF
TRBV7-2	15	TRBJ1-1	CASSLVAEVYIEAFF
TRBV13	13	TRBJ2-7	CASSLRGYYEQYF
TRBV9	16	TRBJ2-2	CASSAAGALMTGELFF
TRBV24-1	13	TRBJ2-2	CATRTGNTGELFF
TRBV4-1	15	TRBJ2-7	CASSQWTGAGYEQYF
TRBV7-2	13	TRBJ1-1	CASTAPGGLLAFF
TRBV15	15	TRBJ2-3	CATSRVPSHTDTQYF
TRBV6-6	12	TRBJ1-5	CASGQINQPQHF
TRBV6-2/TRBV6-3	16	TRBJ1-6	CASSYSWAGPDSPLHF
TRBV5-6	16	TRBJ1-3	CASSLAEGFIGNTIYF
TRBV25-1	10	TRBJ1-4	CASSDEKLFF
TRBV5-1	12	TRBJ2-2	CASSDLTGELFF
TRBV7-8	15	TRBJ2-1	CASSAQGATYNEQFF
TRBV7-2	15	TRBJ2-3	CASSLVDGSTDTQYF
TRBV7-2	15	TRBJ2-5	CASSLAGSWGETQYF
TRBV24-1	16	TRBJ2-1	CATSDPDSHNYNEQFF
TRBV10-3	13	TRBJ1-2	CAINSGDRTGYTF
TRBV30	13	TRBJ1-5	CAWSVLLDQPQHF
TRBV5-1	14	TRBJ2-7	CASSLGGGLNEQYF
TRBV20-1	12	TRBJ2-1	CSAPEGYNEQFF
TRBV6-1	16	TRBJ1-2	CASSGYVGVTNYGYTF
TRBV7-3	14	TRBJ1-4	CASSFGQANEKLFF